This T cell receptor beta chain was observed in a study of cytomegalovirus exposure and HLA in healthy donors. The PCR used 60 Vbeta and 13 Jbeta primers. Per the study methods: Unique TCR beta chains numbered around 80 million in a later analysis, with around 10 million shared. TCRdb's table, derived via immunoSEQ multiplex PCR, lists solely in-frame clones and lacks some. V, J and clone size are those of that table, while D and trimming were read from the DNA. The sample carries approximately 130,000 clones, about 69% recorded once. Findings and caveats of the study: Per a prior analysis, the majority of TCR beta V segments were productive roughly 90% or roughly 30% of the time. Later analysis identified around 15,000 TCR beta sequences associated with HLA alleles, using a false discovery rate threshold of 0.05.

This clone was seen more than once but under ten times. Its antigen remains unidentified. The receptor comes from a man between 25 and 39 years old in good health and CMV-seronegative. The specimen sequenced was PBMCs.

CDR3 coding DNA: TGTGCCAGCAGAGACAGGGGATCAGTTAACACTGAAGCTTTCTTT. It yields the protein CASRDRGSVNTEAFF. The J gene is TRBJ1-1, the V gene TRBV6-5; 8 bases are shared with TRBD1. V shed 6 bases, J shed 2 bases, and the junction held 8 bases outside the gene matches. Germline lookup yields CDR1 MNHEY and CDR2 SVGAGI. The CDR3 is 15 amino acids.